This TCR beta chain was captured in a study of regulatory T cells in long-lasting Graves disease. CDR3 length: 16 amino acids. Germline V gene lookup returns CDR1 SGHRS and CDR2 YFSETQ. V lost 3 bases and J 1 base, leaving 14 bases between the germline ends. Construction of the TCR beta libraries employed iRepertoire HTBI primers in conjunction with Arm-PCR of CDR3 regions. TCRdb ran MiXCR on the multiplex PCR reads and lists one entry per CDR3 protein. In the table there are 380,000 or so distinct CDR3 sequences, around 15% of which are singletons. This clonotype was found a few times. Time point described: newly diagnosed GD, antithyroid drugs for less than 3 months. RNA isolated from PBMCs was used to make the TCR library. Patients came from an endocrinology department in Xi'an, China. These sequences were also reported in another study, on T cells in Graves' hyperthyroidism and ophthalmopathy. That study reports: It was considered stable Graves' hyperthyroidism when ophthalmopathy did not progress within 18 months. Participants, patients aged 18 to 65, had newly diagnosed hyperthyroidism with a duration under 2 months.

The sequence was obtained from a woman aged 18-35 years with Graves disease. Sample: peripheral blood mononuclear cells (PBMCs), taken at new diagnosis, from a patient treated with antithyroid drugs. The chain has TRBV5-1 and TRBJ2-1; TRBD2 might be the D (7 bases). This CDR3 is CASSSGAGVSYNEQFF. CDR3 sequence (DNA): TGCGCCAGCAGCTCGGGGGCGGGAGTTTCCTACAATGAGCAGTTCTTC.